The present T cell receptor beta chain was sequenced within a study of human thymus T cells. Study-level findings and limits: Related research examined unrelated individuals and reported that their thymic repertoires overlapped highly. Biased V and J segment usage appeared in thymus and peripheral blood.

The CDR3 has 12 residues. Germline V gives CDR1 MNHNS, CDR2 SASEGT. V was shortened by 4 bases and J by 15 bases, with 16 bases between the two germline ends. Measured with immunoSEQ multiplex PCR; TCRdb has only the in-frame clones, and not every one. The sample consists of 55,000 to 85,000 clones, 85% to 95% of them appearing once. Details on this clone: The antigen remains unidentified.

Resections were taken during corrective heart surgery, and the thymus tissue came from these. Donors were healthy Finnish babies undergoing corrective operations for congenital heart defects. This TCR derives from a girl younger than two with a congenital heart defect but otherwise immunologically healthy. The sample taken for sequencing was thymus tissue. The V and J genes are TRBV6-1 and TRBJ2-4, with D possibly matching TRBD1 (5 bases). The CDR3 sequence: CASSGQGALRYF. The CDR3 DNA is TGTGCCAGCAGTGGGCAGGGTGCGCTAAGGTACTTC.